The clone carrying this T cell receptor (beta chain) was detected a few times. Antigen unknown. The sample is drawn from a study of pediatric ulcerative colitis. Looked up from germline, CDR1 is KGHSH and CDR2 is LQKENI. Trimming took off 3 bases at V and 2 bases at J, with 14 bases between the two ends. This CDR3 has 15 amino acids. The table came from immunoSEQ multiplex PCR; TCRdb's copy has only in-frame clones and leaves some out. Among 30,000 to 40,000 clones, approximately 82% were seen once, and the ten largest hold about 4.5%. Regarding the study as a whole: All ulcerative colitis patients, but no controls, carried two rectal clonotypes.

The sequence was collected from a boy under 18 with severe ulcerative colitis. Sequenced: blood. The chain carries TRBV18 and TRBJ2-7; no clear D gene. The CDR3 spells CASSPEASAAYEQYF. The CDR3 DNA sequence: TGTGCCAGCTCACCCGAAGCGTCAGCAGCCTACGAGCAGTACTTC.